The entry that follows covers one T cell receptor beta chain sequence. Its antigen is not known. This sample stems from a study of cytotoxic CD8 clonotypes in ibrutinib-treated CLL. Study-level points and caveats: Measured clonality at baseline was greater than in age-matched healthy donors and tracked with circulating CD8+ T-cell counts.

Cryopreserved PBMCs yielded approximately 2 micrograms of genomic DNA for TCR beta libraries. Profiled with immunoSEQ multiplex PCR; TCRdb holds only in-frame clones, not every one. The sample contains around 300,000 clones, roughly 80% of which appear only once. The sequencing used PBMCs, collected before ibrutinib treatment. The receptor was derived from a human donor with chronic lymphocytic leukemia.

CDR3 loop: CASSLVGHLMYEQYF. The CDR3 nucleotides read TGTGCCAGCAGCTTAGTGGGACATCTCATGTACGAGCAGTACTTC. This chain joins TRBV7-8 and TRBJ2-7; TRBD1 is a possible D gene (6 bases). Trimming removed 1 base from V and 4 bases from J, with 14 bases in between. The CDR3 loop spans 15 amino acids. In germline, CDR1 is SGHVS, CDR2 FQNEAQ.